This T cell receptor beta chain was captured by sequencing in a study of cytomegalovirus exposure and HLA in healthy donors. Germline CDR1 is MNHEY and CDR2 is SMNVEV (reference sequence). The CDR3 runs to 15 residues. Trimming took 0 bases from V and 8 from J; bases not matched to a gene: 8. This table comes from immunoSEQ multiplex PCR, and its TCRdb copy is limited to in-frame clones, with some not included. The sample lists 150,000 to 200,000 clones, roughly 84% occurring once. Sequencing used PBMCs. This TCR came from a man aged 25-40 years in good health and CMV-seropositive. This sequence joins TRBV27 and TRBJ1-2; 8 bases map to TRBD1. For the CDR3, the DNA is TGTGCCAGCAGTTTATCATGGACAGGGAGCTTGGGCTACACCTTC. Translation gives CASSLSWTGSLGYTF.